Described below is a single TCR beta chain sequence and its context. Its antigen is not known. Each sorted population was over 98% pure. CDR1 is KGHSH, CDR2 LQKENI, per germline. V was cut by 0 bases and J by 11 bases, with 10 bases left in between. This CDR3 is 12 amino acids long. The source of the sample is a study of beta chain features in type 1 diabetes. Whole-study results and caveats: Among type 1 diabetes patients, VDJ junctions had fewer insertions and more deletions. Shortening that was moderate but significant affected the TCRB CDR3s of Type 1 diabetes patients in all four CD4+ subsets.

Reverse transcription of all isolated RNA meant that expressed TCRB transcripts were sequenced. Sequencing was performed with immunoSEQ multiplex PCR; in TCRdb, only in-frame clones are kept and a portion is missing. The sample comprises about 41,000 clones, 66% of which are singletons, and more than 1.5% rests with the top ten. The sequenced sample was Tregs from blood. The chain couples TRBV18 to TRBJ1-1, with a possible D match to TRBD1 (6 bases). This sequence was found in a man aged 25-45 years with type 1 diabetes. Some clones in this sample may be carry-over from other donors' samples. The CDR3 DNA reads as TGTGCCAGCTCACCACCGCGTCAGGGGGCTTTCTTT. Protein sequence: CASSPPRQGAFF. Full variable domain (missing parts from reference TRBV18 and TRBJ1-1): NAGVMQNPRHLVRRRGQEARLRCSPMKGHSHVYWYRQLPEEGLKFMVYLQKENIIDESGMPKERFSAEFPKEGPSILRIQQVVRGDSAAYFCASSPPRQGAFFGQGTRLTVV.